The 6 T cell receptor beta chains in this list originate from one sample, sequenced in a study of blood T cells in healthy people across ages. A second PCR of 7 to 11 cycles used a sample-barcoded 5' primer and a J-beta primer mix. MiXCR was run by TCRdb on the 5' RACE reads, yielding one entry per CDR3 protein. The top ten clones hold 7.9% of a sample with more than 1,400,000 distinct CDR3 sequences, around two fifths of them seen once. What was sequenced was blood. Receptors were obtained from a woman between 18 and 29 years old in good health.

V is TRBV14 and J is TRBJ2-1; TRBD2 aligns across 10 bases. J gave up 15 bases and V 3 bases, and 20 bases lay outside the gene matches. Germline V gene lookup returns CDR1 SGHDN and CDR2 FVKESK. This CDR3 is 17 amino acids long. This CDR3 is CASSHGRDGVLAGSMFF. CDR3 sequence (DNA): TGTGCCAGCAGCCATGGACGGGACGGGGTACTAGCGGGATCCATGTTCTTC. The variable domain in full, completed from reference TRBV14 and TRBJ2-1, reads EAGVTQFPSHSVIEKGQTVTLRCDPISGHDNLYWYRRVMGKEIKFLLHFVKESKQDESGMPNNRFLAERTGGTYSTLKVQPAELEDSGVYFCASSHGRDGVLAGSMFFGPGTRLTVL.

This sequence joins TRBV4-1 and TRBJ2-5; no definite D call. From germline, CDR1 is MGHRA and CDR2 YSYEKL. Trimming cost V 2 bases and J 0 bases, with 10 bases left between them. This CDR3 spans 15 amino acids. CDR3 coding DNA: TGCGCCAGCAGCCAAAGAGCATCGTACCAAGAGACCCAGTACTTC. Amino acid sequence: CASSQRASYQETQYF.

This clonotype occurred a few times. The rearrangement joins TRBV11-1 to TRBJ2-4, with D tentatively TRBD2 (6 bases). CDR1 is SGHAT, CDR2 FQDESV, per germline (reference sequence). Trimming shortened V by 6 bases and J by 15 bases, and 18 bases separated the two germline ends. The CDR3 length is 12 residues. The CDR3 here is CASSSIGGPRYF. CDR3 DNA sequence: TGTGCCAGCAGTTCCATCGGGGGACCTAGGTACTTC.

The rearrangement uses TRBV7-2 and TRBJ2-1; 9 positions agree with TRBD2. J lost 13 bases, V lost 5 bases, and 21 bases had no gene match. This CDR3 is built from 17 residues. Germline V gene lookup returns CDR1 SGHTA and CDR2 FQGNSA. The CDR3 loop is CASSPRLAIAGGRGQFF. Here the CDR3 DNA reads TGTGCCAGCAGCCCGCGCCTTGCTATCGCGGGGGGGCGTGGCCAGTTCTTC.

This clonotype turned up a few times. V is TRBV9 and J is TRBJ2-2; weak D call: TRBD2 (6 bases). The germline gives CDR1 SGDLS, CDR2 YYNGEE. The V gene lost 4 bases and the J gene lost 5 bases, with 12 bases spanning the gap. The CDR3 loop spans 14 amino acids. The CDR3 spells CASSSRGGTGELFF. The DNA for the CDR3 is TGTGCCAGCAGCTCTCGGGGAGGAACCGGGGAGCTGTTTTTT.

This clonotype was found a few times. The gene calls are TRBV6-2 or TRBV6-3 and TRBJ2-5; perhaps TRBD1 as D (5 bases). The germline V gene has CDR1 MNHEY and CDR2 SVGEGT. Between the trimmed V and J ends, which lost 7 bases and 3 bases, there was a span of 12 bases. CDR3 length: 13 residues. Written as DNA, the CDR3 is TGTGCCAGCAAAGGGGTATCAGAAGAGACCCAGTACTTC. Translated: CASKGVSEETQYF.